This T cell receptor (beta chain) was obtained from a study of cytomegalovirus exposure and HLA in healthy donors. In the PCR, 60 Vbeta and 13 Jbeta primers were used. Profiled with immunoSEQ multiplex PCR; TCRdb holds only in-frame clones, not every one. The sample records around 200,000 clones, roughly 80% being singletons. General study points: Cytomegalovirus status was reportedly diagnosed by the classifier with high sensitivity and specificity.

Points on this clone: The antigen remains unidentified.

Sequenced: PBMCs. This receptor was obtained from a man aged 40-50 years in good health and CMV-seropositive.

CDR3 in amino acids: CASSRGQGRENEQFF. The CDR3 nucleotides are TGTGCCAGCAGCCGGGGACAGGGACGAGAGAATGAGCAGTTCTTC. This chain links TRBV7-2 with TRBJ2-1; TRBD1 matches at 9 bases. The CDR3 runs to 15 residues. With V trimmed by 5 bases and J by 7 bases, 9 bases remained unmatched. Germline lookup yields CDR1 SGHTA and CDR2 FQGNSA.